The 11 T cell receptor beta chains given below trace back to one sample, sequenced in a study of cytomegalovirus exposure and HLA in healthy donors. The data were produced by immunoSEQ multiplex PCR, yet TCRdb's version contains in-frame clones alone and is incomplete. The table shows around 300,000 clones, with around 90% occurring only once. The sample was PBMCs. All receptors derive from a woman in her twenties or thirties in good health and CMV-seropositive.

The chain uses TRBV30 and TRBJ1-1; 7 nucleotides agree with TRBD1. Germline CDR1 reads GTSNPN; CDR2 reads SVGIG (reference sequence). Trimming took 3 bases from V and 7 from J; bases not matched to a gene: 5. The CDR3 consists of 12 residues. Here the CDR3 reads CAWSPGTVEAFF. The CDR3 bases are TGTGCCTGGAGCCCAGGGACAGTTGAAGCTTTCTTT.

As DNA, the CDR3 is TGTGCCAGCAGTTTAAAAGGGGGAGCTACCTACTATGGCTACACCTTC. Amino acid sequence: CASSLKGGATYYGYTF. This chain connects TRBV27 to TRBJ1-2, with a weak D call TRBD1 (6 bases). CDR1 and CDR2 (germline): MNHEY, SMNVEV (reference sequence). The V end was cut by 2 bases, the J end by 3 bases, with 16 bases between. The CDR3 is 16 residues long.

The genes are TRBV2 and TRBJ2-2; 11 bases line up with TRBD1. V shed 7 bases, J shed 7 bases, and the junction held 2 bases outside the gene matches. Per the germline V gene, CDR1 is SNHLY and CDR2 is FYNNEI. The CDR3 totals 13 residues. Written as DNA, the CDR3 is TGTGCCAGCATGGACAGGGGGCTCGGGGAGCTGTTTTTT. Its translation is CASMDRGLGELFF.

This sequence joins TRBV9 and TRBJ1-2; no reliable D call. V was pared by 4 bases and J by 0 bases, with 10 bases between. Germline V gene lookup returns CDR1 SGDLS and CDR2 YYNGEE. The CDR3 runs to 14 residues. DNA for the CDR3: TGTGCCAGCAGCCCACGGACTCCTAACTATGGCTACACCTTC. The encoded protein is CASSPRTPNYGYTF.

The chain combines TRBV27 with TRBJ2-7; no clear D gene. CDR3 size: 13 residues. Per the germline V gene, CDR1 is MNHEY and CDR2 is SMNVEV (reference sequence). Between the trimmed V and J ends, which lost 4 bases and 0 bases, there was a span of 7 bases. CDR3 amino acids: CASSSSFSYEQYF. The DNA of the CDR3 is TGTGCCAGCAGTTCTTCCTTCTCCTACGAGCAGTACTTC.

The chain has TRBV28 and TRBJ2-7; 7 bases fit TRBD1. CDR1 and CDR2 from the germline V gene are MDHEN and SYDVKM. The CDR3 extends over 15 amino acids. The V segment lost 2 bases and the J segment 3 bases; nucleotides outside the gene matches: 7. The CDR3: CASSLLPQGSYEQYF. In DNA, the CDR3 is TGTGCCAGCAGTTTACTGCCACAGGGGAGCTACGAGCAGTACTTC.

The V and J genes are TRBV7-2 and TRBJ1-5; weak D call: TRBD1 (6 bases). Germline-derived CDR1 and CDR2 are SGHTA and FQGNSA. Trimming pared 5 bases from V and 2 bases from J, leaving 22 bases between. The length of the CDR3 is 18 residues. This CDR3 reads CASSPRGRGAGGNQPQHF. DNA of the CDR3: TGTGCCAGCAGCCCCCGGGGTAGGGGGGCGGGAGGCAATCAGCCCCAGCATTTT.

The V call is TRBV9, the J call TRBJ2-1, with unresolved D. The CDR3 has 16 amino acids. V lost 0 bases and J lost 4, with 14 bases in between. From germline, CDR1 is SGDLS and CDR2 YYNGEE. The CDR3 region is CASSVGAVSLYNEQFF. CDR3 sequence (DNA): TGTGCCAGCAGCGTAGGGGCAGTATCTTTATACAATGAGCAGTTCTTC.

In DNA, the CDR3 is TGTGCCAGCAGCCCAGGGACTGCAGGCAGCTATGGCTACACCTTC. Its protein product is CASSPGTAGSYGYTF. The V gene is TRBV28, the J gene TRBJ1-2, with D perhaps TRBD1 (5 bases). From germline, CDR1 is MDHEN and CDR2 SYDVKM. The CDR3 totals 15 residues. Trimming shortened V by 6 bases and J by 4 bases, and 18 bases separated the two germline ends.

The chain recombines TRBV27 with TRBJ2-1, with TRBD2 matching 14 bases. This CDR3 spans 15 amino acids. J was trimmed by 7 bases and V by 9 bases; bases with no gene match: 8. Germline loops: CDR1 MNHEY, CDR2 SMNVEV (reference sequence). CDR3 nucleotides: TGTGCCAGTACGGGACTAGCGGGAGCTTCAAATGAGCAGTTCTTC. Translated: CASTGLAGASNEQFF.

As concerns this clone: Other nucleotide sequences in the sample specify the same CDR3. The rearrangement links TRBV7-2 to TRBJ1-5; no firm D call. Germline V CDR1 and CDR2: SGHTA, FQGNSA. Trimming stripped 1 base from V and 0 bases from J, with 7 bases between. The CDR3 consists of 15 residues. CDR3 loop: CASSLEVYSNQPQHF. CDR3 sequence (DNA): TGTGCCAGCAGCTTAGAGGTCTATAGCAATCAGCCCCAGCATTTT.